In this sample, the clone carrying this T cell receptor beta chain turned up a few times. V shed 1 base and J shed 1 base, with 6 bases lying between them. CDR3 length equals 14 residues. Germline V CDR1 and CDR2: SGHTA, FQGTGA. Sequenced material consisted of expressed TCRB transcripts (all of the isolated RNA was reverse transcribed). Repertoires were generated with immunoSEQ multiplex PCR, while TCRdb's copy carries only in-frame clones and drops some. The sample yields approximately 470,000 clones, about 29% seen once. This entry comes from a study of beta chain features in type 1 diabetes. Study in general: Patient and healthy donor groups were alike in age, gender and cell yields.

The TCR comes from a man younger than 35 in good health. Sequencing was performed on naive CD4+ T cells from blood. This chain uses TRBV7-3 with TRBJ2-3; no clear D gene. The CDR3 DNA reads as TGTGCCAGCAGCTTAAGTGCGGGCACAGATACGCAGTATTTT. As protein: CASSLSAGTDTQYF.